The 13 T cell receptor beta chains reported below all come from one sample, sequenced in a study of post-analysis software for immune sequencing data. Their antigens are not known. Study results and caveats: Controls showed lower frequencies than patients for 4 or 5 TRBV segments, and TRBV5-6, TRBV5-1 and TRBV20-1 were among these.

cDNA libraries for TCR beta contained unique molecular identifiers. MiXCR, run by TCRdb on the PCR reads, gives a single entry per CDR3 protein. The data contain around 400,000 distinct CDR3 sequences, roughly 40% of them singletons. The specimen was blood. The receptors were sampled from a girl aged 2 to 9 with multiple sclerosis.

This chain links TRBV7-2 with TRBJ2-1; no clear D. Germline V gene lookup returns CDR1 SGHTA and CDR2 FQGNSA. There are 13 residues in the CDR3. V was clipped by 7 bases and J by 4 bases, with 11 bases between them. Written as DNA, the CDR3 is TGTGCCAGCACCTCCGTACCGTACAATGAGCAGTTCTTC. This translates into CASTSVPYNEQFF.

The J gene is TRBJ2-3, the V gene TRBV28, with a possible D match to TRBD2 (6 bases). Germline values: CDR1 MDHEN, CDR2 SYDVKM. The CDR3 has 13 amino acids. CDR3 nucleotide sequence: TGTGAAGAAAATGGAGGGATTACCCATCTAAGGTATTTT. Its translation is CEENGGITHLRYF.

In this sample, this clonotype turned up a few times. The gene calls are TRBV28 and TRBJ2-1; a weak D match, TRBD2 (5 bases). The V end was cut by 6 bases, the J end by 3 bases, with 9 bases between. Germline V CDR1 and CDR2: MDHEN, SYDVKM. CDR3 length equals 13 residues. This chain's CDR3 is CASREAVYNEQFF. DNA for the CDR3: TGTGCCAGCAGGGAGGCAGTCTACAATGAGCAGTTCTTC.

The CDR3 loop reads CALLAGGLNPTDTQYF. DNA of the CDR3: TGTGCCTTACTAGCGGGGGGCCTAAATCCCACAGATACGCAGTATTTT. The rearrangement uses TRBV6-1 and TRBJ2-3; 12 bases map to TRBD2. The CDR3 is made up of 16 amino acids. J gave up 2 bases and V 11 bases, and 11 bases lay outside the gene matches. CDR1 is MNHNS, CDR2 SASEGT, per germline.

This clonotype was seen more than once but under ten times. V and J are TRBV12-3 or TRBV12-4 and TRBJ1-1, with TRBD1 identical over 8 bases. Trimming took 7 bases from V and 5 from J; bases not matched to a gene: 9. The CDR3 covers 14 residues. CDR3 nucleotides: TGTGCCAGCACCCACGGACAGGGAAGTACTGAAGCTTTCTTT. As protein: CASTHGQGSTEAFF.

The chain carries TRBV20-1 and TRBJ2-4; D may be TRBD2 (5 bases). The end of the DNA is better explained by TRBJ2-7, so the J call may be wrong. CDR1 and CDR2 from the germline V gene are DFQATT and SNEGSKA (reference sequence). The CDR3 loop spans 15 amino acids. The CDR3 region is CSARDTRAPPYEQYF. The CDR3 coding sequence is TGCAGTGCTAGAGATACGAGGGCCCCACCCTACGAGCAGTACTTC.

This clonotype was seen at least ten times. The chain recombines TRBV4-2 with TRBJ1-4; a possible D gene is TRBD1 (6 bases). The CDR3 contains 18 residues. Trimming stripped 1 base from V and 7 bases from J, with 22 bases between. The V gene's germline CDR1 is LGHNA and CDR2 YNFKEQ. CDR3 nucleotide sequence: TGTGCCAGCAGCCAAGCCCTAGGGGGGGGACACCGAGGTGAAAAACTGTTTTTT. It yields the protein CASSQALGGGHRGEKLFF.

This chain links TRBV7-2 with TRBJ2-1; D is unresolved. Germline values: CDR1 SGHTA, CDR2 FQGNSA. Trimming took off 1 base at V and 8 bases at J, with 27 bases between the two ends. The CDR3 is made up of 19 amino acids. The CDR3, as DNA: TGTGCCAGCAGCTTAGGTTGGCTCATGGCTTCGGTGGGCTCCCATGAGCAGTTCTTC. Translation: CASSLGWLMASVGSHEQFF.

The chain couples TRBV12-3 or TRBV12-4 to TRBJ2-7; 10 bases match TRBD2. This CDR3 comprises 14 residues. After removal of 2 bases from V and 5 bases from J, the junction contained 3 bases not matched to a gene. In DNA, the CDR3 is TGTGCCAGCAGTTTAACTAGCGGGATCGACGAGCAGTACTTC. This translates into CASSLTSGIDEQYF.

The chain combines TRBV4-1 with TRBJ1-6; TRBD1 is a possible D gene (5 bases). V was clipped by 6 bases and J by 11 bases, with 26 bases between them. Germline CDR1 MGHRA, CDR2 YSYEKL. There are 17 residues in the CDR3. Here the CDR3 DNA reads TGCGCCAGCAGTCAAAGGTTACAACATTGGGAAGGGGCACCCCTCCACTTT. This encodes CASSQRLQHWEGAPLHF.

CDR3 sequence reads: CASSFAHTDTQYF. CDR3 nucleotide sequence: TGTGCCAGCAGTTTTGCCCACACAGATACGCAGTATTTT. The V call is TRBV12-3 or TRBV12-4, the J call TRBJ2-3; no clear D. The CDR3 runs to 13 residues. V was clipped by 3 bases and J by 2 bases, with 6 bases between them.

CDR3 DNA: TGCGCCAGCGGAGCTACGCAGGGATACTATGGCTACACCTTC. This encodes CASGATQGYYGYTF. This chain joins TRBV5-1 and TRBJ1-2, with D perhaps matching TRBD1 (5 bases). V shed 7 bases and J shed 3 bases, with 16 bases lying between them. CDR3 size: 14 residues. CDR1 is SGHRS, CDR2 YFSETQ, per germline.

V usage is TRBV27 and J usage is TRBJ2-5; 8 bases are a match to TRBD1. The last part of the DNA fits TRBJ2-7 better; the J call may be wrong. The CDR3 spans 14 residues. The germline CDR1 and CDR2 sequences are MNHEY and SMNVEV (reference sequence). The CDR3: CASSSTGEAYEQYF. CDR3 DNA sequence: TGTGCCAGCAGTTCGACAGGGGAGGCCTACGAGCAGTACTTC.